Listed below are T cell receptor beta chains from one sample, sequenced in a study of shared clonotypes between healthy human individuals. Some clones are missing from TCRdb's copy, which holds only in-frame ones; the method was immunoSEQ multiplex PCR. The repertoire consists of some 320,000 clones, with around 87% occurring once and the leading ten covering 15% to 20%. Source material: memory CD8+ T cells sorted from blood. The origin of the receptors is a man aged 18-30 years in good health. Both conserved end residues are part of each CDR3. A D gene is named only where the DNA matches it firmly. Clone size, where shown, is once, few, many, or a class for clones that have expanded.

>TRBJ2-7|TRBD2|TRBV4-3|18|-
CASSQEDMIAGGNYEQYF
TGCGCCAGCAGCCAAGAAGATATGATAGCGGGAGGCAACTACGAGCAGTACTTC
>TRBJ2-1|-|TRBV29-1|15|medium-sized
CSVPKSGLSYNEQFF
TGCAGCGTTCCAAAGTCGGGTCTATCCTACAATGAGCAGTTCTTC
>TRBJ2-7|-|TRBV11-2|15|-
CASSLAAGKSYEQYF
TGTGCCAGCAGCTTAGCTGCGGGGAAGTCCTACGAGCAGTACTTC
>TRBJ1-2|TRBD1|TRBV5-1|19|-
CASSLFPTGTYNHHYGYTF
TGCGCCAGCAGCTTATTCCCGACAGGGACCTACAATCACCACTATGGCTACACCTTC
>TRBJ2-7|-|TRBV7-9|12|-
CASSLDWDEQYF
TGTGCCAGCAGCTTAGATTGGGACGAGCAGTACTTC
>TRBJ2-7|-|TRBV27|13|-
CASSFGSNYEQYF
TGTGCCAGCAGTTTCGGCTCGAATTACGAGCAGTACTTC
>TRBJ2-7|TRBD1|TRBV7-9|15|-
CASSLGQGGSYEQYF
TGTGCCAGCAGCTTGGGACAGGGGGGCTCCTACGAGCAGTACTTC
>TRBJ2-3|TRBD1|TRBV5-6|16|-
CASSLDETGVPDTQYF
TGTGCCAGCAGCTTGGACGAGACAGGGGTACCAGATACGCAGTATTTT
>TRBJ1-5|TRBD1|TRBV6-5|14|-
CASSYPGTAQPQHF
TGTGCCAGCAGTTACCCCGGGACAGCTCAGCCCCAGCATTTT
>TRBJ1-1|TRBD1|TRBV5-1|14|-
CASSLRQGDTEAFF
TGCGCCAGCAGCTTGCGGCAGGGGGACACTGAAGCTTTCTTT
>TRBJ2-3|-|TRBV29-1|13|-
CSVYRENTDTQYF
TGCAGCGTTTACAGGGAGAACACAGATACGCAGTATTTT
>TRBJ1-6|-|TRBV30|16|-
CAWSAGSSSYNSPLHF
TGTGCCTGGAGTGCGGGCTCTAGCTCCTATAATTCACCCCTCCACTTT
>TRBJ2-7|-|TRBV6-1|15|-
CASSEETSSSYEQYF
TGTGCCAGCAGTGAGGAGACATCCTCCTCCTACGAGCAGTACTTC
>TRBJ1-1|-|TRBV19|12|-
CASTLGNLLAFF
TGTGCCAGTACCCTGGGGAATTTGTTAGCTTTCTTT
>TRBJ1-5|TRBD1|TRBV7-9|16|-
CASSARDRGDNQPQHF
TGTGCCAGCAGCGCCCGGGACAGGGGCGACAATCAGCCCCAGCATTTT
>TRBJ2-1|-|TRBV15|14|-
CATSRGGTLDEQFF
TGTGCCACCAGCAGAGGGGGGACTTTAGATGAGCAGTTCTTC
>TRBJ2-3|-|TRBV4-3|16|many
CASSQGMGGATDTQYF
TGCGCCAGCAGCCAAGGCATGGGGGGGGCCACAGATACGCAGTATTTT
>TRBJ2-7|TRBD2|TRBV5-6|16|-
CASSTETSALGYEQYF
TGTGCCAGCAGCACCGAGACTAGCGCCCTCGGCTACGAGCAGTACTTC
>TRBJ1-1|TRBD1|TRBV29-1|13|-
CSAPGTGNTEAFF
TGCAGCGCTCCCGGGACAGGAAACACTGAAGCTTTCTTT
>TRBJ1-4|-|TRBV27|14|-
CASSLLSDNEKLFF
TGTGCCAGCAGTTTACTCTCGGATAATGAAAAACTGTTTTTT
>TRBJ1-1|-|TRBV9|13|-
CASAFGGNTEAFF
TGTGCCAGCGCGTTCGGGGGGAACACTGAAGCTTTCTTT
>TRBJ2-2|-|TRBV7-9|16|-
CASSPPDGANTGELFF
TGTGCCAGCAGCCCCCCGGACGGGGCGAACACCGGGGAGCTGTTTTTT
>TRBJ1-1|TRBD1|TRBV10-3|11|-
CAILRGTEAFF
TGTGCCATTCTCAGGGGGACTGAAGCTTTCTTT
>TRBJ1-1|-|TRBV28|15|few
CAINRPGEGYTEAFF
TGTGCCATCAACCGACCAGGGGAGGGATACACTGAAGCTTTCTTT
>TRBJ2-2|-|TRBV9|17|-
CASSAPRGAPLTGELFF
TGTGCCAGCAGCGCCCCTCGGGGGGCCCCCCTCACCGGGGAGCTGTTTTTT
>TRBJ2-3|-|TRBV10-2|12|-
CASRGGTDTQYF
TGCGCCAGCAGAGGGGGTACAGATACGCAGTATTTT
>TRBJ1-2|-|TRBV11-2|13|-
CASSLVRRYGYTF
TGTGCCAGCAGCTTAGTCCGCAGATATGGCTACACCTTC
>TRBJ1-1|-|TRBV7-2|15|-
CASSYKGGGYTEAFF
TGTGCCAGCAGCTATAAGGGAGGGGGGTACACTGAAGCTTTCTTT
>TRBJ2-1|-|TRBV5-1|16|-
CASSLAGLPSYNEQFF
TGCGCCAGCAGCTTGGCAGGGTTACCCTCCTACAATGAGCAGTTCTTC
>TRBJ2-7|-|TRBV7-6|13|-
CASSLSRVHEQYF
TGTGCCAGCAGCTTATCCAGGGTCCACGAGCAGTACTTC
>TRBJ2-7|TRBD2|TRBV6-5|15|-
CASAEATSGSSEQYF
TGTGCCAGCGCCGAGGCGACTAGCGGGAGCAGCGAGCAGTACTTC
>TRBJ2-1|TRBD2|TRBV5-6|16|-
CASSYSTSGRYNEQFF
TGTGCCAGCAGTTATTCGACTAGCGGGAGGTACAATGAGCAGTTCTTC
>TRBJ1-5|-|TRBV27|14|-
CASSFGPINQPQHF
TGTGCCAGCAGTTTCGGACCGATCAATCAGCCCCAGCATTTT
>TRBJ2-7|-|TRBV12-2|18|-
CASRLGKSAGELQDEQYF
TGTGCAAGTCGCTTAGGTAAGAGCGCTGGTGAACTACAGGACGAGCAGTACTTC
>TRBJ2-5|-|TRBV27|14|-
CASSSRTVGETQYF
TGTGCCAGCAGTTCCCGGACAGTTGGGGAGACCCAGTACTTC
>TRBJ2-5|TRBD1|TRBV30|15|-
CAWCRTGGPQETQYF
TGTGCCTGGTGCCGGACAGGGGGCCCGCAAGAGACCCAGTACTTC
>TRBJ1-5|TRBD1|TRBV9|15|once
CASSATGGLNQPQHF
TGTGCCAGCAGCGCCACAGGGGGCCTTAATCAGCCCCAGCATTTT
>TRBJ1-2|-|TRBV19|16|-
CASSLSSEGPGYGYTF
TGTGCCAGTAGTTTATCGTCAGAGGGCCCGGGGTATGGCTACACCTTC
>TRBJ2-1|TRBD2|TRBV27|14|once
CASLGGGTYNEQFF
TGTGCCAGCCTAGGCGGGGGGACCTACAATGAGCAGTTCTTC
>TRBJ2-1|TRBD2|TRBV28|15|-
CASRSAGGLRNEQFF
TGTGCCAGCAGGTCAGCGGGGGGGCTACGCAATGAGCAGTTCTTC
>TRBJ2-1|-|TRBV7-6|13|-
CASSPLRYNEQFF
TGTGCCAGCAGCCCACTCCGCTACAATGAGCAGTTCTTC
>TRBJ2-7|-|TRBV28|12|-
CASSFSPYEQYF
TGTGCCAGCAGTTTTAGTCCCTACGAGCAGTACTTC
>TRBJ2-7|-|TRBV5-6|15|-
CASSFCAEPFHEQYF
TGTGCCAGCAGCTTTTGCGCGGAGCCGTTTCACGAGCAGTACTTC
>TRBJ2-5|TRBD2|TRBV7-9|15|-
CASSRGESPGETQYF
TGTGCCAGCAGCCGGGGGGAGAGCCCCGGGGAGACCCAGTACTTC
>TRBJ2-5|-|TRBV29-1|15|few
CSVEIPPSFQETQYF
TGCAGCGTTGAGATCCCTCCAAGCTTCCAAGAGACCCAGTACTTC
>TRBJ2-3|TRBD2|TRBV5-4|14|-
CASSYLAGLDTQYF
TGTGCCAGCAGCTATCTAGCGGGGTTAGATACGCAGTATTTT
>TRBJ1-2|-|TRBV7-8|19|-
CASSLEYFGYYSPNYGYTF
TGTGCCAGCAGCTTAGAATATTTCGGCTATTACTCCCCTAACTATGGCTACACCTTC
>TRBJ2-3|-|TRBV2|14|-
CASSGERGTDTQYF
TGTGCCAGCAGTGGTGAGCGGGGCACAGATACGCAGTATTTT
>TRBJ2-7|TRBD2|TRBV19|13|-
CASSVLADYEQYF
TGTGCCAGTAGTGTGCTAGCGGACTACGAGCAGTACTTC
>TRBJ1-1|-|TRBV4-1|15|once
CASSQEFGGNTEAFF
TGCGCCAGCAGCCAAGAGTTTGGGGGGAACACTGAAGCTTTCTTT
>TRBJ1-1|-|TRBV6-5|16|-
CASSYGSARQGAEAFF
TGTGCCAGCAGTTACGGAAGCGCGAGGCAGGGCGCTGAAGCTTTCTTT
>TRBJ1-4|TRBD1|TRBV7-8|16|-
CASSLFSGGDREKLFF
TGTGCCAGCAGCTTATTTTCAGGGGGCGATCGTGAAAAACTGTTTTTT
>TRBJ2-5|TRBD2|TRBV9|18|-
CASSVGLAGGPGEETQYF
TGTGCCAGCAGCGTAGGACTAGCGGGAGGGCCGGGGGAAGAGACCCAGTACTTC
>TRBJ2-2|-|TRBV27|13|-
CASSFGRTGELFF
TGTGCCAGCAGTTTTGGCAGAACCGGGGAGCTGTTTTTT